Listed here are 9 T cell receptor beta chains from one sample, sequenced in a study of blood T cell repertoires in COVID-19. The assay was immunoSEQ multiplex PCR, and TCRdb's table has in-frame clones only and misses some. This table has over 150,000 clones, 85% appearing once. The sequenced sample consisted of peripheral blood. Every receptor here comes from a woman aged 60-75 years with COVID-19, enrolled during active disease.

The rearrangement joins TRBV11-2 to TRBJ2-1; 8 nucleotides align to TRBD2. The germline CDR1 and CDR2 sequences are SGHAT and FQNNGV. CDR3 length equals 12 residues. V was pared by 3 bases and J by 15 bases, with 7 bases of the junction left unmatched. The CDR3 spells CASSLAGGQRFF. The CDR3 nucleotides are TGTGCCAGCAGCTTGGCGGGGGGCCAAAGGTTCTTC.

J is TRBJ2-2 and V is TRBV12-5; 7 bases are shared with TRBD1. CDR1 is LGHNT and CDR2 is FRNRAP in the germline V gene. This CDR3 has 19 residues. Trimming took 4 bases from V and 4 from J; bases not matched to a gene: 18. The CDR3 spells CASGSPGQTSHGVTGELFF. CDR3 in DNA: TGTGCTAGTGGTTCGCCGGGACAGACCTCGCATGGGGTCACCGGGGAGCTGTTTTTT.

The rearrangement uses TRBV6-6 and TRBJ2-7, with a tentative D call TRBD1 (5 bases). Per germline, CDR1 MNHNY and CDR2 SVGAGI (reference sequence). Trimming left V 7 bases short and J 7 bases short, with 11 bases between. CDR3 length equals 11 residues. DNA of the CDR3: TGTGCCAGCACTCTCCAGGGAGAGCAGTACTTC. Its translation is CASTLQGEQYF.

The chain joins TRBV7-8 to TRBJ2-1, with TRBD1 matching over 10 bases. Trimming cost V 8 bases and J 5 bases; bases outside gene matches: 18. Germline CDR1 reads SGHVS; CDR2 reads FQNEAQ. This CDR3 has 18 amino acids. This chain's CDR3 is CASGQGVPGPRVDNEQFF. In DNA form, the CDR3 reads TGTGCCAGCGGACAGGGGGTGCCAGGTCCTAGGGTGGACAATGAGCAGTTCTTC.

The genes are TRBV6-5 and TRBJ1-1; D is uncertain. The ends were cut back, 0 bases at V and 7 bases at J, with 9 bases in the middle. Germline V lookup: CDR1 MNHEY, CDR2 SVGAGI. The CDR3 loop spans 13 amino acids. The CDR3 spells CASSYSLGSEAFF. The DNA of the CDR3 is TGTGCCAGCAGTTACTCTCTTGGGAGTGAAGCTTTCTTT.

This chain uses TRBV3-1 (or the pseudogene TRBV3-2) with TRBJ1-6, with 9 bases matching TRBD1. This CDR3 has 14 amino acids. The V segment lost 6 bases and the J segment 10 bases; nucleotides outside the gene matches: 7. Germline-derived CDR1 and CDR2 are LGHDT and YNNKEL (reference sequence). The CDR3 here is CASRRTGDLSPLHF. DNA for the CDR3: TGTGCCAGCAGGCGGACAGGGGATCTATCACCCCTCCACTTT.

This clone was observed a handful of times. The V and J genes are TRBV3-1 (or the pseudogene TRBV3-2) and TRBJ2-7, with 8 bases lining up with TRBD1. Per the germline V gene, CDR1 is LGHDT and CDR2 is YNNKEL (reference sequence). This CDR3 region has 14 residues. Unmatched junction bases numbered 4, after V lost 3 bases and J lost 3 bases. The CDR3 reads CASSQDGQGYEQYF. CDR3 coding DNA: TGTGCCAGCAGCCAGGACGGACAGGGCTACGAGCAGTACTTC.

V and J are TRBV18 and TRBJ2-5; 8 bases are a match to TRBD2. Germline V gene lookup returns CDR1 KGHSH and CDR2 LQKENI. This CDR3 comprises 15 residues. Trimming took 1 base from V and 5 from J; bases not matched to a gene: 6. DNA for the CDR3: TGTGCCAGCTCACCACAGAGTAGCGGGATCGAGACCCAGTACTTC. Its protein is CASSPQSSGIETQYF.

The chain joins TRBV19 to TRBJ1-1; no clear D gene. Trimming cost V 3 bases and J 4 bases, with 12 bases left between them. Germline values: CDR1 LNHDA, CDR2 SQIVND (reference sequence). This CDR3 spans 14 amino acids. The CDR3 region is CASSIRGEGTEAFF. The CDR3 nucleotides are TGTGCCAGTAGTATTCGGGGAGAGGGCACTGAAGCTTTCTTT.